Listed below are T cell receptor beta chains from one sample, sequenced in a study of graft-versus-host responses after intestinal transplantation. TCRdb keeps only in-frame clones here, not all; method: immunoSEQ multiplex PCR. The data contain some 97,000 clones, roughly 87% of them singletons. No antigen has been assigned to these receptors. The sequencing used unstimulated CD4+ T cells sorted from spleen or lymph node cells, collected before transplant. These receptors came from a human donor who was the organ donor for an intestinal transplant. Each CDR3 is given with its conserved first and last residue. A D gene is named only where the DNA matches it firmly. For some rows the clone size is stated as once, few or many, or as a class when expanded; others skip it.

TRBJ1-2,TRBV27,.,.,CASSPGTALADYGYTF,TGTGCCAGCAGTCCAGGGACGGCCCTCGCCGATTATGGCTACACCTTC
TRBJ2-5,TRBV21-1,.,.,CASSKGDGACGLYF,TGTGCCAGCAGCAAAGGGGATGGGGCGTGCGGGCTGTACTTC
TRBJ2-3,TRBV25-1,.,.,CASSELGRAVTDTQYF,TGTGCCAGCAGTGAATTGGGCAGGGCGGTCACAGATACGCAGTATTTT
TRBJ1-2,TRBV28,.,.,CASMDGGSYGYTF,TGTGCCAGCATGGACGGCGGCAGCTATGGCTACACCTTC
TRBJ1-5,TRBV2,.,.,CASSVGHSNQPQHF,TGTGCCAGCAGTGTGGGTCATAGCAATCAGCCCCAGCATTTT
TRBJ1-6,TRBV5-4,TRBD1,.,CASSWTGLNSPLHF,TGTGCCAGCAGCTGGACAGGACTTAATTCACCCCTCCACTTT
TRBJ2-7,TRBV28,TRBD2,.,CASSLGGGSGFYEQYF,TGTGCCAGCAGTTTGGGGGGGGGATCAGGGTTCTACGAGCAGTACTTC
TRBJ1-3,TRBV9,.,.,CASSVEGGSGNTIYF,TGTGCCAGCAGCGTAGAGGGGGGCTCTGGAAACACCATATATTTT
TRBJ2-1,TRBV21-1,.,.,CASSSSPVSYNEQFF,TGTGCCAGCAGCAGTTCTCCAGTCTCCTACAATGAGCAGTTCTTC
TRBJ2-3,TRBV6-1,TRBD2,.,CASSEAAGGADTQYF,TGTGCCAGCAGTGAAGCCGCCGGGGGGGCAGATACGCAGTATTTT
TRBJ2-7,TRBV7-8,TRBD1,.,CASSLRTGKGYEQYF,TGTGCCAGCAGCCTCAGGACAGGGAAGGGCTACGAGCAGTACTTC
TRBJ2-1,TRBV4-1,.,.,CASSQAPGPGRSEQFF,TGCGCCAGCAGCCAAGCACCGGGTCCTGGCAGAAGCGAGCAGTTCTTC
TRBJ2-3,TRBV5-1,.,.,CASSGFTGSTDTQYF,TGCGCCAGCAGCGGTTTCACAGGTAGCACAGATACGCAGTATTTT
TRBJ2-1,TRBV30,TRBD1,.,CAWSWDRVSNEQFF,TGTGCCTGGAGTTGGGACAGGGTTAGCAATGAGCAGTTCTTC
TRBJ2-1,TRBV6-1,.,.,CASSEEPLGGEQFF,TGTGCCAGCAGTGAAGAGCCCCTTGGGGGTGAGCAGTTCTTC
TRBJ2-5,TRBV4-1,TRBD1,.,CASSEHPGQGKETQYF,TGCGCCAGCAGCGAGCACCCGGGACAGGGCAAAGAGACCCAGTACTTC
TRBJ2-5,TRBV11-2,TRBD1,.,CASSSGQGVGETQYF,TGTGCCAGCAGCTCTGGACAGGGGGTCGGTGAGACCCAGTACTTC
TRBJ1-1,TRBV5-1,.,once,CASSFETAEAFF,TGCGCCAGCAGCTTCGAGACCGCCGAAGCTTTCTTT
TRBJ2-1,TRBV9,TRBD2,.,CASSVAGGGNEQFF,TGTGCCAGCAGCGTAGCGGGGGGGGGCAATGAGCAGTTCTTC
TRBJ1-5,TRBV19,.,few,CASSIAGYSNQPQHF,TGTGCCAGTAGTATAGCCGGGTATAGCAATCAGCCCCAGCATTTT
TRBJ1-2,TRBV7-8,TRBD1,.,CASSLEDRGYGYTF,TGTGCCAGCAGCTTAGAAGACAGGGGCTATGGCTACACCTTC
TRBJ1-3,TRBV25-1,TRBD1,.,CASTETGSGNTIYF,TGTGCCAGCACCGAGACAGGGTCAGGAAACACCATATATTTT
TRBJ1-5,TRBV27,.,.,CASSLSMQGWGNQPQHF,TGTGCCAGCAGTTTATCGATGCAGGGATGGGGCAATCAGCCCCAGCATTTT
TRBJ1-1,TRBV6-1,.,.,CASTLSSPEAFF,TGTGCCAGCACCTTATCTTCCCCTGAAGCTTTCTTT
TRBJ1-4,TRBV30,.,.,CAWSGSGRRNEKLFF,TGTGCCTGGAGTGGCTCGGGCAGAAGAAATGAAAAACTGTTTTTT
TRBJ1-2,TRBV4-1,.,.,CASSQWVQGGGRDGYTF,TGCGCCAGCAGCCAATGGGTACAGGGTGGTGGGAGGGATGGCTACACCTTC
TRBJ1-6,TRBV7-8,.,.,CASSGRDTLSSYNSPLHF,TGTGCCAGCAGCGGACGCGACACACTGAGCTCCTATAATTCACCCCTCCACTTT
TRBJ2-5,TRBV30,TRBD1,.,CAWSGGQGWQETQYF,TGTGCCTGGAGTGGAGGACAGGGTTGGCAAGAGACCCAGTACTTC
TRBJ2-3,TRBV19,TRBD1,.,CASRGRTGGADTQYF,TGTGCCAGTAGGGGGAGGACAGGGGGCGCAGATACGCAGTATTTT
TRBJ1-1,TRBV4-2,.,.,CASSQGWPLTEAFF,TGTGCCAGCAGCCAAGGGTGGCCACTGACTGAAGCTTTCTTT
TRBJ1-6,TRBV27,TRBD1,once,CASTLPSGTVNSPLHF,TGTGCCAGCACTCTTCCTTCCGGGACAGTGAATTCACCCCTCCACTTT
TRBJ2-7,TRBV18,.,.,CASSSHYEQYF,TGTGCCAGCTCGTCTCACTACGAGCAGTACTTC
TRBJ2-7,TRBV7-8,.,.,CASSFSRRSYEQYF,TGTGCCAGCAGCTTTTCTCGCCGATCCTACGAGCAGTACTTC
TRBJ1-6,TRBV4-1,.,.,CASSLGEDRRYNSPLHF,TGCGCCAGCAGCCTAGGAGAAGACAGGAGGTATAATTCACCCCTCCACTTT
TRBJ1-5,TRBV10-3,.,.,CANSQGIGQPQHF,TGTGCCAATTCACAGGGCATCGGTCAGCCCCAGCATTTT